Presented here are 30 T cell receptor beta chains from one specimen sequenced in a study of CD8+ T cells in alopecia areata listed by TCRdb under 2018. The library was produced with the immunoSEQ multiplex PCR assay. For TCR sequencing, RNA was extracted from every sample and reverse transcribed into cDNA to serve as template. As stored in TCRdb, this immuneACCESS dataset retains in-frame rearrangements with V and J assigned. A fraction of the clones does not appear; measured against another copy, unresolved V genes explain less than half of the discrepancy, and the remainder lacks a known reason. The sample includes 150,000 to 200,000 clones, with about 70% observed a single time. In total, the top ten clones hold over 10% of the sample. Read against the paper, the sample's time point label means: baseline before oral tofacitinib. This material consisted of CD8+ T cells sorted from blood, taken at week 0. Receptor source: a human donor with alopecia areata.

The V and J genes are TRBV30 and TRBJ1-5; D unclear. V lost 3 bases and J lost 3, with 12 bases in between. The germline gives CDR1 GTSNPN, CDR2 SVGIG (reference sequence). This CDR3 comprises 14 residues. CDR3 in amino acids: CAWSLYKDNQPQHF. The CDR3 DNA is TGTGCCTGGAGCCTATATAAGGACAATCAGCCCCAGCATTTT.

The gene calls are TRBV29-1 and TRBJ1-2; 7 nucleotides line up with TRBD1. The CDR3 extends over 15 amino acids. Germline CDR1 is SQVTM and CDR2 is ANQGSEA. With V trimmed by 4 bases and J by 4 bases, 12 bases remained unmatched. DNA for the CDR3: TGCAGCGTTGTCCTGCCTGGTAGGACAGGCTATGGCTACACCTTC. Amino acid sequence: CSVVLPGRTGYGYTF.

The chain combines TRBV27 with TRBJ1-2, with TRBD1 matching 8 bases. The germline gives CDR1 MNHEY, CDR2 SMNVEV (reference sequence). J was trimmed by 4 bases and V by 4 bases; bases with no gene match: 5. The CDR3 runs to 14 residues. CDR3 DNA sequence: TGTGCCAGCAGTTCGGGTGGACAGGGCTATGGCTACACCTTC. The encoded protein is CASSSGGQGYGYTF.

V and J are TRBV5-6 and TRBJ1-2, with D perhaps TRBD1 (5 bases). The V and J ends lost 5 bases and 4 bases respectively, with 18 bases between them. CDR1 and CDR2 (germline): SGHDT, YYEEEE. The CDR3 sequence is 15 residues long. The CDR3 nucleotides read TGTGCCAGCAGTGCGGGACCGACCGTTTTCTATGGCTACACCTTC. Residues: CASSAGPTVFYGYTF.

This clone has more than one count but fewer than ten. This sequence joins TRBV9 and TRBJ2-6; 10 bases line up with TRBD1. The junction had 12 bases not matched to a gene; V was cut back by 0 bases and J by 3 bases. This CDR3 has 20 amino acids. Germline CDR1 SGDLS, CDR2 YYNGEE. The CDR3 bases are TGTGCCAGCAGCGTAGGAGGGGACAGGGGCGATTTGGATGGGGCCAACGTCCTGACTTTC. It codes for CASSVGGDRGDLDGANVLTF. Drawing the rest from reference TRBV9 and TRBJ2-6, the complete variable domain is DSGVTQTPKHLITATGQRVTLRCSPRSGDLSVYWYQQSLDQGLQFLIQYYNGEERAKGNILERFSAQQFPDLHSELNLSSLELGDSALYFCASSVGGDRGDLDGANVLTFGAGSRLTVL.

The table lists this clone with a count of one. The V call is TRBV11-3, the J call TRBJ2-2, with D perhaps matching TRBD1 (6 bases). V was cut by 5 bases and J by 7 bases, with 8 bases left in between. In germline, CDR1 is SGHNT, CDR2 YENEEA. The CDR3 loop spans 12 amino acids. The CDR3 bases are TGTGCCAGCAGCCAAGGGGGCGGGGAGCTGTTTTTT. Its protein product is CASSQGGGELFF.

The chain is built from TRBV5-1 and TRBJ1-1; 8 nucleotides match TRBD1. Germline CDR1 and CDR2: SGHRS and YFSETQ. V gave up 3 bases and J gave up 3 bases; unmatched junction bases: 7. The CDR3 is made up of 15 amino acids. This chain's CDR3 is CASSSDRDRHTEAFF. Here the CDR3 DNA reads TGCGCCAGCAGCTCGGACAGGGACCGGCACACTGAAGCTTTCTTT.

This clone was seen a handful of times. The CDR3 nucleotides are TGTGCCAGCAGCTCAATCCGACTAGCGGGGGTTCACCAAGAGACCCAGTACTTC. As protein: CASSSIRLAGVHQETQYF. J is TRBJ2-5 and V is TRBV7-9, with 12 positions matching TRBD2. Losses at the gene ends were 4 bases for V and 0 bases for J; bases not matched to a gene: 9. CDR3 length: 18 amino acids. Germline-derived CDR1 and CDR2 are SEHNR and FQNEAQ (reference sequence).

This chain uses TRBV30 with TRBJ2-1; a weak D match, TRBD2 (5 bases). CDR1 and CDR2 from the germline V gene are GTSNPN and SVGIG (reference sequence). The CDR3 spans 12 residues. The germline V and J ends were trimmed by 3 bases and 7 bases, with 10 bases remaining between them. The CDR3 DNA reads TGTGCCTGGAGGGGAGCGGAGAATGAGCAGTTCTTC. Protein: CAWRGAENEQFF.

This clone was picked up a small number of times. The identical CDR3 is also encoded by other nucleotide sequences in the sample. The chain carries TRBV27 and TRBJ2-3; D unresolved. The V gene lost 2 bases and the J gene lost 6 bases, with 3 bases spanning the gap. The CDR3 spans 11 residues. Germline V gene lookup returns CDR1 MNHEY and CDR2 SMNVEV (reference sequence). CDR3 protein: CASSLGDTQYF. CDR3 bases: TGTGCCAGCAGTTTAGGGGATACGCAGTATTTT.

The rearrangement joins TRBV30 to TRBJ2-3, with 12 bases identical to TRBD1. V was clipped by 1 base and J by 1 base; unmatched bases: 3. The CDR3 contains 16 residues. CDR1 and CDR2 from the germline V gene are GTSNPN and SVGIG (reference sequence). The CDR3 sequence: CAWSGRDRGRTDTQYF. The CDR3 coding sequence is TGTGCCTGGAGTGGCCGGGACAGGGGGCGCACAGATACGCAGTATTTT.

The chain is built from TRBV19 and TRBJ1-4; D is perhaps TRBD1 (5 bases). The CDR3 totals 14 residues. Germline CDR1 reads LNHDA; CDR2 reads SQIVND (reference sequence). V shed 9 bases and J shed 0 bases, with 11 bases lying between them. The CDR3 DNA reads TGTGCCAGAAGGAGAGGGGCAACTAATGAAAAACTGTTTTTT. This gives the protein CARRRGATNEKLFF.

The chain employs TRBV7-9 and TRBJ1-2; D might be TRBD1 (6 bases). Deletions cut 1 base from V and 5 bases from J, with 14 bases between. Germline CDR1 and CDR2: SEHNR and FQNEAQ (reference sequence). There are 15 residues in the CDR3. CDR3 coding DNA: TGTGCCAGCAGCTTAGGCGCGACAGGAACGTATGGCTACACCTTC. Encoded protein: CASSLGATGTYGYTF.

This chain connects TRBV6-4 to TRBJ2-6; 8 bases are a match to TRBD2. The CDR3 contains 16 residues. V lost 2 bases to trimming and J lost 0 bases; unmatched junction nucleotides: 0. Germline V gives CDR1 MRHNA, CDR2 SNTAGT. The CDR3 DNA sequence: TGTGCCAGCAGTGACACTAGCGGCTCTGGGGCCAACGTCCTGACTTTC. Protein sequence: CASSDTSGSGANVLTF.

This clone has only a few counts. V and J are TRBV9 and TRBJ1-5; a possible D gene is TRBD1 (5 bases). The CDR3 contains 14 residues. The ends were cut back, 3 bases at V and 0 bases at J, with 7 bases in the middle. The germline V gene encodes CDR1 SGDLS and CDR2 YYNGEE. CDR3 amino acids: CASSDQGSNQPQHF. CDR3 nucleotide sequence: TGTGCCAGCAGCGACCAGGGTAGCAATCAGCCCCAGCATTTT.

This clone was counted a single time. This sequence joins TRBV5-6 and TRBJ1-5; 10 nucleotides agree with TRBD1. The germline V gene encodes CDR1 SGHDT and CDR2 YYEEEE. V dropped 2 bases and J dropped 7; count of bases not matched to a gene: 3. The CDR3 loop spans 14 amino acids. The CDR3 DNA reads as TGTGCCAGCAGCTTCGGGACAGGGGAACAGCCCCAGCATTTT. It encodes CASSFGTGEQPQHF.

This chain links TRBV27 with TRBJ2-3, with D perhaps being TRBD1 or TRBD2 (5 bases each). Trimming removed 2 bases at V and 0 bases at J, with 9 bases between. Looked up from germline, CDR1 is MNHEY and CDR2 is SMNVEV (reference sequence). The CDR3 length is 15 residues. CDR3 region: CASSLGGRSTDTQYF. The CDR3 nucleotides read TGTGCCAGCAGTTTAGGGGGACGTAGCACAGATACGCAGTATTTT.

The rearrangement links TRBV4-1 to TRBJ2-5; 11 nucleotides line up with TRBD2. Trimming cost V 3 bases and J 4 bases; bases outside gene matches: 4. CDR3 length: 15 residues. Germline V CDR1 and CDR2: MGHRA, YSYEKL. CDR3 sequence reads: CASSQTGTSGETQYF. The CDR3 DNA sequence: TGCGCCAGCAGCCAGACCGGGACTAGCGGAGAGACCCAGTACTTC.

This chain uses TRBV27 with TRBJ1-2; possible D gene TRBD1, 6 bases. CDR1 and CDR2 from the germline V gene are MNHEY and SMNVEV (reference sequence). V dropped 3 bases and J dropped 7 bases, with 15 bases sitting between them. This CDR3 region has 14 residues. The CDR3 bases are TGTGCCAGCAGTTTGGGGAACAGGGTCGGTGGCTACACCTTC. Its translation: CASSLGNRVGGYTF.

This clone was counted a few times. The J gene is TRBJ1-2, the V gene TRBV9, with D maybe TRBD1 (5 bases). This CDR3 has 14 residues. V lost 4 bases, J lost 7 bases, and 17 bases lay in between. From germline, CDR1 is SGDLS and CDR2 YYNGEE. The CDR3 DNA follows: TGTGCCAGCAGCCCAGGGCCCACGTCAGGTGGCTACACCTTC. It is translated as CASSPGPTSGGYTF.

This chain joins TRBV5-6 and TRBJ1-1; possibly TRBD1 for D (5 bases). The germline V and J ends were trimmed by 4 bases and 4 bases, with 14 bases remaining between them. Germline lookup yields CDR1 SGHDT and CDR2 YYEEEE. There are 14 residues in the CDR3. This chain's CDR3 is CASSVGGFGTEAFF. The CDR3 coding sequence is TGTGCCAGCAGCGTGGGGGGATTTGGCACTGAAGCTTTCTTT.

The chain couples TRBV7-2 to TRBJ2-2; D could derive from TRBD1 or TRBD2 (5 bases each). Trimming removed 4 bases at V and 4 bases at J, with 13 bases between. The CDR3 is 15 residues long. Germline V gene sequence: CDR1 SGHTA, CDR2 FQGNSA. CDR3 amino acids: CASSSSHGGTGELFF. CDR3 DNA: TGTGCCAGCAGCTCAAGCCATGGGGGCACCGGGGAGCTGTTTTTT.

V usage is TRBV12-5 and J usage is TRBJ2-7; D is unclear. Germline lookup yields CDR1 LGHNT and CDR2 FRNRAP. Trimming cost V 0 bases and J 0 bases, with 15 bases left between them. This CDR3 comprises 17 residues. As DNA, the CDR3 is TGTGCTAGTGGTTTGGTACCGTCAGGCCCGAGCTCCTACGAGCAGTACTTC. Protein product: CASGLVPSGPSSYEQYF.

In DNA form, the CDR3 reads TGTGCCAGCAGCTCGGGACAGGTCTCCTACGAGCAGTACTTC. Its protein product is CASSSGQVSYEQYF. The chain is built from TRBV7-8 and TRBJ2-7; 8 positions agree with TRBD1. The CDR3 is 14 residues long. The junction had 2 bases not matched to a gene; V was cut back by 4 bases and J by 0 bases. CDR1 and CDR2 (germline): SGHVS, FQNEAQ.

The chain combines TRBV30 with TRBJ2-1; 10 nucleotides line up with TRBD2. The CDR3 sequence is 13 residues long. V lost 6 bases, J lost 7 bases, and 6 bases stayed unmatched. Germline V gene data show CDR1 as GTSNPN and CDR2 as SVGIG (reference sequence). CDR3 sequence (DNA): TGTGCCTGTTCAGCGGGGGGGCGTAATGAGCAGTTCTTC. Residues: CACSAGGRNEQFF.

This chain's CDR3 is CASSSQGDEQYF. CDR3 nucleotide sequence: TGTGCCAGCAGCTCACAGGGGGACGAGCAGTACTTC. This rearrangement joins TRBV5-6 to TRBJ2-7, with 8 nucleotides matching TRBD1. Germline-derived CDR1 and CDR2 are SGHDT and YYEEEE. CDR3 length: 12 residues. The trim removed 3 bases at V and 5 bases at J, leaving 1 base unmatched.

The genes are TRBV11-2 and TRBJ2-7; 7 nucleotides match TRBD2. The CDR3 length is 12 residues. The J segment lost 5 bases and the V segment lost 5 bases, leaving 3 bases of the junction unmatched. The germline V gene encodes CDR1 SGHAT and CDR2 FQNNGV. The DNA for the CDR3 is TGTGCCAGCAGCCTGGCGGGGGACGAGCAGTACTTC. This translates into CASSLAGDEQYF.

V usage is TRBV4-2 and J usage is TRBJ1-1; D call uncertain. V was shortened by 2 bases and J by 8 bases, with 12 bases between the two germline ends. CDR1 LGHNA and CDR2 YNFKEQ come from the germline V gene. This CDR3 comprises 13 residues. The CDR3 reads CASSQNSWQEAFF. Here the CDR3 DNA reads TGTGCCAGCAGCCAAAATTCGTGGCAGGAAGCTTTCTTT.

This chain links TRBV5-6 with TRBJ2-7, with TRBD1 identical over 8 bases. This CDR3 has 15 residues. The J segment lost 4 bases and the V segment lost 3 bases, leaving 9 bases of the junction unmatched. From germline, CDR1 is SGHDT and CDR2 YYEEEE. DNA of the CDR3: TGTGCCAGCAGCTCGCCATGGACAGGGAAATACGAGCAGTACTTC. Amino acids: CASSSPWTGKYEQYF.

This clone has only one observation. Other nucleotide sequences from this sample produce the same CDR3. The chain recombines TRBV29-1 with TRBJ2-1; D is uncertain. V lost 1 base, J lost 3 bases, and 4 bases lay in between. There are 12 residues in the CDR3. Germline assignment: CDR1 SQVTM and CDR2 ANQGSEA. In DNA, the CDR3 is TGCAGCGTTGAAGCCGGCTACAATGAGCAGTTCTTC. Encoded protein: CSVEAGYNEQFF.